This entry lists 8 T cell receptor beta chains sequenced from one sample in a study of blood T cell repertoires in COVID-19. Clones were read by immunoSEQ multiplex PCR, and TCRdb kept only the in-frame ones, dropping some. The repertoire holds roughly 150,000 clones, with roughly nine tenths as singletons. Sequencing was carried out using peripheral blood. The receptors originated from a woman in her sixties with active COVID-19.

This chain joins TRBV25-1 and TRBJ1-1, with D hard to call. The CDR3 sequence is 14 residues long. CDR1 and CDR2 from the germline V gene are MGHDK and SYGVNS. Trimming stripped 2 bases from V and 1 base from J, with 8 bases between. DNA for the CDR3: TGTGCCAGCAGTGAAACTAGACCGAACACTGAAGCTTTCTTT. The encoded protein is CASSETRPNTEAFF. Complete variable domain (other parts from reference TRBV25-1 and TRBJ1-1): EADIYQTPRYLVIGTGKKITLECSQTMGHDKMYWYQQDPGMELHLIHYSYGVNSTEKGDLSSESTVSRIRTEHFPLTLESARPSHTSQYLCASSETRPNTEAFFGQGTRLTVV.

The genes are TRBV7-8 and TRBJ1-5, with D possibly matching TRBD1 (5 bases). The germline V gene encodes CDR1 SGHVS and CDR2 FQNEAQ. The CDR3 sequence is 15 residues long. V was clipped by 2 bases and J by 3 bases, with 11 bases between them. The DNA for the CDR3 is TGTGCCAGCAGCTTATCTTGGACAATCAATCAGCCCCAGCATTTT. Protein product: CASSLSWTINQPQHF.

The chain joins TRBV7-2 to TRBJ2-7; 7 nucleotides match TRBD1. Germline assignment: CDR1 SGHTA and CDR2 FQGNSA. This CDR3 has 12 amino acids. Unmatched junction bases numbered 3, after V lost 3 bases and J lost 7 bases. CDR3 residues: CASSLTGIEQYF. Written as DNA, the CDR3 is TGTGCCAGCAGCTTGACAGGGATTGAGCAGTACTTC.

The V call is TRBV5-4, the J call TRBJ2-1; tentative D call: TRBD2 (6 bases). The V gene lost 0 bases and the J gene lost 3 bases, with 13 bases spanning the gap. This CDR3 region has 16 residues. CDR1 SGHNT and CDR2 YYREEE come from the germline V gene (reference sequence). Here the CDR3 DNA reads TGTGCCAGCAGCTTGGCCGGAGGGCCAAGCTACAATGAGCAGTTCTTC. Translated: CASSLAGGPSYNEQFF.

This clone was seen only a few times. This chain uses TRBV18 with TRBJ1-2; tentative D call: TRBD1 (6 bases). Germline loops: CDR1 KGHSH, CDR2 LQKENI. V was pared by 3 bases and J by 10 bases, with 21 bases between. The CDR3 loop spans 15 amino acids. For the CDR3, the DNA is TGTGCCAGCTCACCGACAGGTCCCGCCGTTAGAGACTACACCTTC. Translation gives CASSPTGPAVRDYTF.

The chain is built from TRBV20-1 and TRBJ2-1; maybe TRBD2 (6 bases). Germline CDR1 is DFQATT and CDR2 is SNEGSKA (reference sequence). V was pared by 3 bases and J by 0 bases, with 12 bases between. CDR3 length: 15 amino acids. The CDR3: CSASGDSFSYNEQFF. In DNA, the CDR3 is TGCAGTGCTAGTGGGGACTCATTCTCCTACAATGAGCAGTTCTTC.

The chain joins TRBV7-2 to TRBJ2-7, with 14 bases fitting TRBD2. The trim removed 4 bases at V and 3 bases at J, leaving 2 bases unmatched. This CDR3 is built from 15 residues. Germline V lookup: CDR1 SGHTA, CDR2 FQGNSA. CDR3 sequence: CASSSGLAGGYEQYF. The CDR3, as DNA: TGTGCCAGCAGCTCAGGACTAGCGGGAGGCTACGAGCAGTACTTC.

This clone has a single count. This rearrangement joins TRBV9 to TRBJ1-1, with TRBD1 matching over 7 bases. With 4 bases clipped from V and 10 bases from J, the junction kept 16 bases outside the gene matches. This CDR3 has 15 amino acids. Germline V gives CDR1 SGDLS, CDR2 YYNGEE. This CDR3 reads CASSPGDRASIGAFF. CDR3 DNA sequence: TGTGCCAGCAGCCCGGGAGACAGGGCCTCAATCGGAGCTTTCTTT.